This T cell receptor (beta chain) was sequenced during a study of CD8+CD57+ T cells in acquired aplastic anemia. CD8+CD57+ cell expansion, shown by flow cytometry, had occurred in the patients selected for sequencing. TCR beta VDJ combinations and CDR3 sequences were profiled from genomic DNA. TCRdb redid the calling of the reads with MiXCR, one entry per CDR3 protein. The data show fewer than 85,000 distinct CDR3 sequences, about 70% seen once. The V and J ends lost 2 bases and 5 bases respectively, with 3 bases between them. This CDR3 has 11 amino acids. Germline CDR1 and CDR2: WNHNN and SYGVQD (reference sequence).

V is TRBV10-1 and J is TRBJ2-5; the D is unclear. The origin of this receptor is a human donor with aplastic anemia. Sample: sorted CD4+, CD8+, or CD8+CD57+ T cells (not recorded which) from PBMCs. CDR3 nucleotide sequence: TGCGCCAGCAGTGAGATGGAGACCCAGTACTTC. It yields the protein CASSEMETQYF.